This record looks at one T cell receptor (beta chain) sequence and its context. The CDR3 runs to 17 residues. Germline lookup yields CDR1 SGHTA and CDR2 FQGNSA. Trimming took 5 bases from V and 2 from J; bases not matched to a gene: 9. This entry comes from a study of response to subunit inactivated influenza vaccine. TCRdb reprocessed the RT-PCR reads with MiXCR, giving one entry per CDR3 protein. This sample has 610,000 or so distinct CDR3 sequences, with about 15% found just once. The TCR comes from a man aged 45-65 years who received an inactivated influenza vaccine. Sequencing used PBMCs from blood, obtained 12 days after vaccination. This sequence joins TRBV7-2 and TRBJ2-2; 9 bases fit TRBD1. CDR3 in amino acids: CASSVAQGARNTGELFF. The DNA of the CDR3 is TGTGCCAGCAGCGTCGCACAGGGGGCGCGAAACACCGGGGAGCTGTTTTTT.